What follows are 22 T cell receptor beta chains derived from one specimen sequenced in a study of T cell responses to AZD1222 COVID-19 vaccine. Repertoires were generated with immunoSEQ multiplex PCR, while TCRdb's copy carries only in-frame clones and drops some. The data hold roughly 130,000 clones, with 92% observed a single time. Source: peripheral blood, taken on day 0 of AZD1222 vaccination. The receptors were sampled from an adult in good health.

V usage is TRBV19 and J usage is TRBJ1-2; D is perhaps TRBD1 (5 bases). This CDR3 comprises 15 residues. Per germline, CDR1 LNHDA and CDR2 SQIVND (reference sequence). V lost 1 base and J 0 bases, leaving 9 bases between the germline ends. The CDR3 DNA reads as TGTGCCAGTAGTATAGCAGGGACGGCTAACTATGGCTACACCTTC. Translated, it gives CASSIAGTANYGYTF.

This CDR3 is CASSLLESQPQHF. For the CDR3, the DNA is TGTGCCAGCAGCTTGCTAGAGTCTCAGCCCCAGCATTTT. The chain employs TRBV5-6 and TRBJ1-5, with unresolved D. Trimming stripped 1 base from V and 6 bases from J, with 8 bases between. Germline loops: CDR1 SGHDT, CDR2 YYEEEE. The CDR3 has 13 amino acids.

This rearrangement joins TRBV2 to TRBJ2-5; 10 nucleotides line up with TRBD2. Germline assignment: CDR1 SNHLY and CDR2 FYNNEI. This CDR3 spans 15 amino acids. The ends lost 7 bases at V and 5 bases at J; junction bases unmatched: 10. CDR3 DNA sequence: TGTGCCAGCACCACGGAGGGACTAGCGATGGAGACCCAGTACTTC. Its protein is CASTTEGLAMETQYF.

This chain uses TRBV7-8 with TRBJ2-1; perhaps D is TRBD1 or TRBD2 (5 bases each). V lost 0 bases and J 4 bases, leaving 16 bases between the germline ends. The CDR3 is 17 residues long. Per germline, CDR1 SGHVS and CDR2 FQNEAQ. In DNA, the CDR3 is TGTGCCAGCAGCTTAGCCCTACCCTCGGGGCAGTACAATGAGCAGTTCTTC. Translated: CASSLALPSGQYNEQFF.

The chain uses TRBV3-1 (or the pseudogene TRBV3-2) and TRBJ2-6; no reliable D call. Trimming took 0 bases from V and 0 from J, leaving 9 bases between them. The CDR3 sequence is 17 residues long. The germline gives CDR1 LGHDT, CDR2 YNNKEL (reference sequence). The CDR3 is CASSQDIASSGANVLTF. The CDR3 region has the DNA TGTGCCAGCAGCCAAGATATTGCCAGCTCTGGGGCCAACGTCCTGACTTTC.

The J gene is TRBJ1-4, the V gene TRBV4-1, with D perhaps matching TRBD1 (5 bases). Between the trimmed V and J ends, which lost 0 bases and 7 bases, there was a span of 15 bases. Per the germline V gene, CDR1 is MGHRA and CDR2 is YSYEKL. This CDR3 contains 16 residues. CDR3 DNA: TGCGCCAGCAGCCAAGATAGAGTGGGGGAGTTTGAAAAACTGTTTTTT. It is translated as CASSQDRVGEFEKLFF.

This chain links TRBV18 with TRBJ2-2; D gene unclear. V lost 6 bases and J 6 bases, leaving 17 bases between the germline ends. The CDR3 contains 15 residues. Per the germline V gene, CDR1 is KGHSH and CDR2 is LQKENI. CDR3 residues: CASSRCPGDAGELFF. DNA for the CDR3: TGTGCCAGCTCCCGTTGTCCGGGTGACGCCGGGGAGCTGTTTTTT.

V gene TRBV27 combines with J gene TRBJ1-1; 9 bases map to TRBD1. There are 14 residues in the CDR3. V trimming: 2 bases; J trimming: 8 bases; junction bases outside the gene matches: 6. Per germline, CDR1 MNHEY and CDR2 SMNVEV (reference sequence). This CDR3 is CASSLRDRAREAFF. The CDR3 DNA is TGTGCCAGCAGTTTAAGGGACAGGGCGAGAGAAGCTTTCTTT.

The chain couples TRBV2 to TRBJ1-5; D uncertain. V lost 3 bases to trimming and J lost 4 bases, with 4 bases between them. Germline V gene data show CDR1 as SNHLY and CDR2 as FYNNEI. The CDR3 is made up of 12 amino acids. The CDR3 DNA follows: TGTGCCAGCAGTGACGGAAATCAGCCCCAGCATTTT. Translating gives CASSDGNQPQHF.

V is TRBV5-8 and J is TRBJ1-4, with D maybe TRBD1 (6 bases). V was trimmed by 1 base and J by 4 bases, leaving 11 bases between them. From germline, CDR1 is SGHTS and CDR2 YDEGEE. The CDR3 contains 15 residues. CDR3 in DNA: TGTGCCAGCAGCTTGCTAACAGGGCTTAATGAAAAACTGTTTTTT. Translated, it gives CASSLLTGLNEKLFF.

Note on this clone: Compared with germline, one end of the junction differs, possibly owing to a read error. The chain links TRBV7-3 to TRBJ2-7; 8 bases agree with TRBD2. The germline V gene encodes CDR1 SGHTA and CDR2 FQGTGA. The CDR3 is 13 amino acids. The CDR3 nucleotides read TGTGCCAGCAGTATAGCGGGGACTCGGGAGCAGTGCTTC. It encodes CASSIAGTREQCF.

The chain uses TRBV7-9 and TRBJ1-2; D is perhaps TRBD1 (5 bases). This CDR3 comprises 16 residues. Germline values: CDR1 SEHNR, CDR2 FQNEAQ (reference sequence). Trimming removed 5 bases at V and 6 bases at J, with 22 bases between. CDR3 DNA sequence: TGTGCCAGCAGCCCCCCCGGGACGTTGGCCTTGAATGGCTACACCTTC. Its protein is CASSPPGTLALNGYTF.

This clone was detected once. The chain recombines TRBV29-1 with TRBJ2-7; tentative D call: TRBD2 (6 bases). Trimming pared 4 bases from V and 0 bases from J, leaving 25 bases between. Germline V CDR1 and CDR2: SQVTM, ANQGSEA. The CDR3 totals 18 residues. CDR3 sequence reads: CSVVPQDRGGEGSYEQYF. CDR3 DNA: TGCAGCGTTGTCCCGCAAGATAGGGGAGGAGAGGGCTCCTACGAGCAGTACTTC.

V gene TRBV5-3 combines with J gene TRBJ1-1, with D perhaps matching TRBD1 (5 bases). TRBV5-3 is flagged as an ORF with uncertain function. The CDR3 loop spans 17 amino acids. V was trimmed by 8 bases and J by 1 base, leaving 24 bases between them. The CDR3 DNA follows: TGTGCCAGCCCCCCTGGTGAGGGGCCGGGTAGGAACACTGAAGCTTTCTTT. Amino acid sequence: CASPPGEGPGRNTEAFF.

V is TRBV6-5 and J is TRBJ1-1, with 11 bases aligning to TRBD1. The V segment lost 0 bases and the J segment 6 bases; nucleotides outside the gene matches: 6. The germline V gene has CDR1 MNHEY and CDR2 SVGAGI. This CDR3 contains 16 residues. This CDR3 is CASSYSWTGGSAEAFF. CDR3 DNA sequence: TGTGCCAGCAGTTACTCTTGGACAGGGGGCTCGGCTGAAGCTTTCTTT.

This chain links TRBV5-1 with TRBJ1-4, with D perhaps matching TRBD1 (6 bases). The CDR3 spans 14 residues. V lost 4 bases, J lost 4 bases, and 11 bases lay in between. Germline CDR1 is SGHRS and CDR2 is YFSETQ. The CDR3 loop is CASSVRTDNEKLFF. The CDR3 DNA reads as TGCGCCAGCAGCGTAAGGACAGATAATGAAAAACTGTTTTTT.

The V gene is TRBV27, the J gene TRBJ2-3, with D perhaps TRBD1 or TRBD2 (5 bases each). CDR1 MNHEY and CDR2 SMNVEV come from the germline V gene (reference sequence). The CDR3 totals 15 residues. Trimming removed 2 bases at V and 4 bases at J, with 13 bases between. The CDR3 DNA follows: TGTGCCAGCAGTTTAGAGGGGATGAGGCCAGATACGCAGTATTTT. It codes for CASSLEGMRPDTQYF.

The genes are TRBV11-2 and TRBJ2-3; 12 bases match TRBD2. CDR1 and CDR2 (germline): SGHAT, FQNNGV. J was trimmed by 2 bases and V by 4 bases; bases with no gene match: 4. The CDR3 contains 16 residues. The CDR3 loop is CASSYGTSGYTDTQYF. The CDR3 DNA follows: TGTGCCAGCAGCTATGGGACTAGCGGGTACACAGATACGCAGTATTTT. The full variable domain, rest sourced from reference TRBV11-2 and TRBJ2-3, is EAGVAQSPRYKIIEKRQSVAFWCNPISGHATLYWYQQILGQGPKLLIQFQNNGVVDDSQLPKDRFSAERLKGVDSTLKIQPAKLEDSAVYLCASSYGTSGYTDTQYFGPGTRLTVL.

The chain links TRBV15 to TRBJ2-5; the D is unclear. Trimming stripped 3 bases from V and 2 bases from J, with 7 bases between. CDR3 length equals 13 residues. Germline V gene lookup returns CDR1 LNHNV and CDR2 YYDKDF (reference sequence). The CDR3 protein is CATSRGLQETQYF. The DNA for the CDR3 is TGTGCCACCAGCAGGGGCCTGCAAGAGACCCAGTACTTC.

V usage is TRBV29-1 and J usage is TRBJ2-3; 13 positions match TRBD2. CDR1 is SQVTM and CDR2 is ANQGSEA in the germline V gene. The CDR3 loop spans 15 amino acids. Trimming removed 7 bases from V and 7 bases from J; junction bases left unmatched: 11. This CDR3 is CSDGGTSGDSYTQYF. In DNA form, the CDR3 reads TGCAGCGACGGCGGGACTAGCGGGGATAGCTATACGCAGTATTTT.

The chain joins TRBV15 to TRBJ2-5; 9 bases line up with TRBD2. V dropped 3 bases and J dropped 0; count of bases not matched to a gene: 5. Germline V gene data show CDR1 as LNHNV and CDR2 as YYDKDF (reference sequence). There are 16 residues in the CDR3. The CDR3 DNA reads as TGTGCCACCAGCAGGGATAGCGGGAGTTACCAAGAGACCCAGTACTTC. This sequence encodes CATSRDSGSYQETQYF.

This sequence joins TRBV14 and TRBJ2-2; the D gene is possibly TRBD2 (6 bases). V dropped 3 bases and J dropped 3 bases, with 8 bases sitting between them. CDR3 length: 14 amino acids. Germline CDR1 and CDR2: SGHDN and FVKESK. CDR3 sequence (DNA): TGTGCCAGCAGCCATTTAGCGGACACCGGGGAGCTGTTTTTT. Amino acids: CASSHLADTGELFF.